These T cell receptor beta chains were read from a single sample in a study of molecular identifiers for immune sequencing clone quantification. TCRdb used MiXCR to reprocess the PCR reads, holding one entry per CDR3 protein. The sample lists under 650,000 distinct CDR3 sequences; roughly 21% were seen once. Sequences were obtained from naive CD8+ T cells from blood, with Jurkat cell RNA spiked in. The receptors shown here come from a human donor in good health. Some libraries in this study had Jurkat cell RNA spiked in. Each CDR3 is given with its conserved first and last residue. A D gene is named only where the DNA matches it firmly. Where a row states a size, it is once, few, many or the class of an expanded clone; other rows omit it.

>many|NA|TRBV29-1|TRBJ1-1
CSVGGTPIDMNTEAFF
TGCAGCGTTGGCGGGACACCAATTGACATGAACACTGAAGCTTTCTTT
>many|TRBD1|TRBV28|TRBJ1-4
CASSSPGTGREKLFF
TGTGCCAGCAGTTCCCCCGGGACAGGTCGAGAAAAACTGTTTTTT
>many|NA|TRBV30|TRBJ2-7
CAWRSLSGEQYF
TGTGCCTGGAGGTCCCTATCGGGGGAGCAGTACTTC
>many|TRBD1|TRBV28|TRBJ2-7
CASSLGGQTNF
TGTGCCAGCAGTTTAGGGGGACAGACAAACTTC
>few|TRBD2|TRBV27|TRBJ2-7
CASSPITSDGEQYF
TGTGCCAGCAGTCCGATCACTAGCGACGGCGAGCAGTACTTC
>NA|TRBD2|TRBV5-6|TRBJ2-1
CASSTALADPYNEQFF
TGTGCCAGCAGCACCGCACTAGCGGACCCCTACAATGAGCAGTTCTTC
>many|NA|TRBV7-2|TRBJ2-3
CASSPLSLRVSTDTQYF
TGTGCCAGCAGCCCCCTGTCTTTGCGGGTGAGCACAGATACGCAGTATTTT
>many|TRBD2|TRBV7-9|TRBJ2-7
CASNAGTSGPGQYF
TGTGCCAGCAACGCCGGGACTAGCGGACCCGGGCAGTACTTC
>many|NA|TRBV7-9|TRBJ2-2
CASSLLGENTGELFF
TGTGCCAGCAGCTTGTTGGGAGAGAACACCGGGGAGCTGTTTTTT
>many|NA|TRBV27|TRBJ1-3
CASSFSGISGNTIYF
TGTGCCAGCAGTTTCTCAGGGATTTCCGGAAACACCATATATTTT
>few|TRBD2|TRBV20-1|TRBJ2-2
CSARPFRLRTSGFYTGELFF
TGCAGTGCTCGTCCCTTTAGACTGCGGACTAGCGGTTTTTACACCGGGGAGCTGTTTTTT
>NA|NA|TRBV7-6|TRBJ1-4
CASSLATRRTNEKLFF
TGTGCCAGCAGCTTAGCGACCCGGCGAACTAATGAAAAACTGTTTTTT
>many|NA|TRBV21-1|TRBJ2-5
CASSNPTSGETQYF
TGTGCCAGCAGCAACCCGACTAGCGGAGAGACCCAGTACTTC
>many|TRBD1|TRBV4-3|TRBJ2-5
CASSQEDLGQGVETQYF
TGCGCCAGCAGCCAAGAAGATTTGGGACAGGGAGTAGAGACCCAGTACTTC
>NA|NA|TRBV4-1|TRBJ2-3
CASSQLTRGGTDTQYF
TGCGCCAGCAGCCAATTAACTAGGGGGGGCACAGATACGCAGTATTTT
>NA|TRBD2|TRBV12-3/TRBV12-4|TRBJ2-5
CASRPGLAGEETQYF
TGTGCCAGCAGACCGGGACTAGCGGGGGAGGAGACCCAGTACTTC
>few|TRBD1|TRBV15|TRBJ2-1
CATSEGQVHNVQFF
TGTGCCACCAGCGAGGGACAGGTCCACAATGTGCAGTTCTTC
>NA|NA|TRBV27|TRBJ2-7
CASSLSLTSYEQYF
TGTGCCAGCAGTTTGTCCCTTACCTCCTACGAGCAGTACTTC
>many|NA|TRBV19|TRBJ1-2
CASSIDIYYGYTF
TGTGCCAGTAGTATAGATATTTACTATGGCTACACCTTC
>many|NA|TRBV6-2/TRBV6-3|TRBJ1-1
CASSYAEPEAFF
TGTGCCAGCAGTTATGCGGAGCCTGAAGCTTTCTTT
>many|TRBD1|TRBV7-9|TRBJ1-1
CASSQGTGEAFF
TGTGCCAGCAGCCAGGGGACAGGTGAAGCTTTCTTT
>NA|TRBD2|TRBV5-1|TRBJ2-7
CASSFGLADTYEQYF
TGCGCCAGCAGCTTCGGACTAGCGGACACCTACGAGCAGTACTTC